These 16 T cell receptor beta chains came from one sample sequenced in a study of neoadjuvant anti-PD-1 for oral cavity cancer. Libraries were prepared by immunoSEQ multiplex PCR; TCRdb keeps only in-frame clonotypes and omits some of them. The repertoire holds some 15,000 clones, with 50% to 75% as singletons. This specimen consisted of PBMCs, obtained before nivolumab (anti-PD-1) treatment. Receptors originate from a person between 35 and 79 years old with oral cavity squamous cell carcinoma.

This clone was counted only a few times. This chain joins TRBV19 and TRBJ2-2, with a possible D match to TRBD2 (5 bases). The CDR3 contains 14 residues. Germline V gene sequence: CDR1 LNHDA, CDR2 SQIVND (reference sequence). Trimming left V 5 bases short and J 7 bases short, with 14 bases between. The CDR3: CASSRDWNGGELFF. The DNA of the CDR3 is TGTGCCAGTAGTCGGGATTGGAATGGCGGGGAGCTGTTTTTT.

V is TRBV6-1 and J is TRBJ1-1; D gene unclear. The V and J ends lost 6 bases and 11 bases respectively, with 10 bases between them. The CDR3 spans 10 residues. Germline-derived CDR1 and CDR2 are MNHNS and SASEGT. This CDR3 is CASRGGSAFF. The CDR3 region has the DNA TGTGCCAGCAGGGGAGGGTCGGCTTTCTTT.

This clone has a single count. V usage is TRBV30 and J usage is TRBJ2-2; D might be TRBD1 (5 bases). The germline V gene has CDR1 GTSNPN and CDR2 SVGIG (reference sequence). This CDR3 region has 14 residues. V dropped 0 bases and J dropped 9 bases, with 14 bases sitting between them. Written as DNA, the CDR3 is TGTGCCTGGAGTGTAGGCAGGGTAATCCGGGAGCTGTTTTTT. It specifies CAWSVGRVIRELFF.

This clone has more than one count but fewer than ten. The rearrangement uses TRBV4-2 and TRBJ2-1, with 10 bases fitting TRBD2. The CDR3 runs to 15 residues. Per germline, CDR1 LGHNA and CDR2 YNFKEQ. Trimming cost V 4 bases and J 2 bases; bases outside gene matches: 2. The CDR3 protein is CASSPLAGAYNEQFF. CDR3 sequence (DNA): TGTGCCAGCAGCCCTCTAGCGGGGGCCTACAATGAGCAGTTCTTC.

V is TRBV5-5 and J is TRBJ1-1; perhaps TRBD1 as D (6 bases). Per the germline V gene, CDR1 is SGHKS and CDR2 is YYEKEE (reference sequence). V gave up 0 bases and J gave up 4 bases, with 10 bases separating them. This CDR3 is built from 14 residues. Here the CDR3 reads CASSLEGGFTEAFF. The CDR3 nucleotides are TGTGCCAGCAGCTTGGAAGGGGGATTCACTGAAGCTTTCTTT.

V gene TRBV11-2 combines with J gene TRBJ1-1; D is perhaps TRBD1 (5 bases). V lost 3 bases, J lost 2 bases, and 10 bases lay in between. Germline V gene sequence: CDR1 SGHAT, CDR2 FQNNGV. This CDR3 has 14 amino acids. The CDR3 loop is CASSLGRANTEAFF. CDR3 nucleotide sequence: TGTGCCAGCAGCTTGGGCAGGGCTAACACTGAAGCTTTCTTT.

This clone appeared once. The J gene is TRBJ2-5, the V gene TRBV5-5, with 8 nucleotides matching TRBD1. This CDR3 comprises 13 residues. Looked up from germline, CDR1 is SGHKS and CDR2 is YYEKEE (reference sequence). With V trimmed by 4 bases and J by 2 bases, 1 base remained unmatched. CDR3 sequence reads: CASSRTGQETQYF. The CDR3 DNA reads TGTGCCAGCAGCCGGACAGGGCAAGAGACCCAGTACTTC.

The chain is built from TRBV5-1 and TRBJ2-3, with no clear D. This CDR3 contains 13 residues. Trimming cost V 1 base and J 6 bases, with 9 bases left between them. Germline lookup yields CDR1 SGHRS and CDR2 YFSETQ. CDR3 region: CASSLFMRDTQYF. DNA of the CDR3: TGCGCCAGCAGCTTGTTTATGCGGGATACGCAGTATTTT.

This rearrangement joins TRBV4-1 to TRBJ2-5; D possibly corresponds to TRBD1 (6 bases). Deletions cut 0 bases from V and 6 bases from J, with 20 bases between. CDR3 length: 17 amino acids. Germline loops: CDR1 MGHRA, CDR2 YSYEKL. CDR3 residues: CASSQDGGRDRGKTQYF. The CDR3 DNA reads TGCGCCAGCAGCCAAGATGGGGGCCGGGACCGAGGGAAGACCCAGTACTTC.

The chain couples TRBV10-3 to TRBJ1-6, with D possibly matching TRBD1 (6 bases). The CDR3 is made up of 14 amino acids. Trimming pared 3 bases from V and 7 bases from J, leaving 10 bases between. CDR1 ENHRY and CDR2 SYGVKD come from the germline V gene. CDR3 in DNA: TGTGCCATCAGTGACTTGACAGGAAATTCACCCCTCCACTTT. Residues: CAISDLTGNSPLHF.

Comment on this clone: One end of the junction varies from germline; a read error may be responsible. The same CDR3 also results from other DNA sequences found in this sample. The chain recombines TRBV29-1 with TRBJ2-7, with 12 nucleotides matching TRBD2. This CDR3 comprises 14 residues. CDR1 and CDR2 (germline): SQVTM, ANQGSEA. The CDR3 sequence is CSVLTSGGRGEQYF. The CDR3 region has the DNA TGCAGCGTTTTGACTAGCGGGGGAAGGGGAGAGCAGTACTTT.

This clone was observed a handful of times. The CDR3 protein is CAIKGGSEAFF. The CDR3 DNA reads TGTGCCATCAAGGGGGGTTCTGAAGCTTTCTTT. V and J are TRBV10-3 and TRBJ1-1; a weak D match, TRBD1 (6 bases). There are 11 residues in the CDR3. Germline values: CDR1 ENHRY, CDR2 SYGVKD. Trimming took off 7 bases at V and 6 bases at J, with 9 bases between the two ends.

This clone was detected a few times. The rearrangement links TRBV9 to TRBJ1-1, with a possible D match to TRBD1 (6 bases). The germline V and J ends were trimmed by 0 bases and 1 base, with 10 bases remaining between them. Germline V gene data show CDR1 as SGDLS and CDR2 as YYNGEE. The CDR3 spans 15 residues. The CDR3 here is CASSVGRTENTEAFF. The CDR3 DNA reads TGTGCCAGCAGCGTAGGCCGGACAGAGAACACTGAAGCTTTCTTT.

This clone was seen only a few times. The rearrangement joins TRBV2 to TRBJ1-2; 7 positions agree with TRBD1. The CDR3 is 15 residues long. The ends lost 4 bases at V and 1 base at J; junction bases unmatched: 6. The germline CDR1 and CDR2 sequences are SNHLY and FYNNEI. The CDR3 nucleotides are TGTGCCAGCAGTGGGGGACAGCGTGTTAACTATGGCTACACCTTC. Encoded protein: CASSGGQRVNYGYTF.

The CDR3 region has the DNA TGTGCCAGCAGCGTAATGGCAGGAACCGGGGAGCTGTTTTTT. It codes for CASSVMAGTGELFF. V gene TRBV9 combines with J gene TRBJ2-2; no clear D. This CDR3 has 14 residues. V was pared by 1 base and J by 5 bases, with 9 bases between. Germline V CDR1 and CDR2: SGDLS, YYNGEE.

The rearrangement uses TRBV9 and TRBJ1-1; the D gene is possibly TRBD1 (6 bases). The germline gives CDR1 SGDLS, CDR2 YYNGEE. This CDR3 comprises 15 residues. V was shortened by 4 bases and J by 0 bases, with 13 bases between the two germline ends. The CDR3 DNA is TGTGCCAGCAGCCCCACAGGGACCATGAACACTGAAGCTTTCTTT. This encodes CASSPTGTMNTEAFF. The full variable domain, its missing parts supplied by reference TRBV9 and TRBJ1-1, is DSGVTQTPKHLITATGQRVTLRCSPRSGDLSVYWYQQSLDQGLQFLIQYYNGEERAKGNILERFSAQQFPDLHSELNLSSLELGDSALYFCASSPTGTMNTEAFFGQGTRLTVV.